This TCR beta chain was sequenced during a study of blood T cell repertoires in COVID-19. This CDR3 has 14 residues. Trimming stripped 0 bases from V and 5 bases from J, with 11 bases between. The germline V gene encodes CDR1 MNHEY and CDR2 SVGAGI. Only in-frame clones appear in the TCRdb table, and some are missing; sequencing was by immunoSEQ multiplex PCR. The table records around 25,000 clones, approximately 75% of them present only once. The specimen was peripheral blood. This TCR derives from a man aged 45-65 years with COVID-19, enrolled during active disease. The chain uses TRBV6-5 and TRBJ2-7; weak D call: TRBD1 (5 bases). This chain's CDR3 is CASSYSQGGHEQYF. The CDR3 DNA sequence: TGTGCCAGCAGTTACTCGCAGGGTGGCCACGAGCAGTACTTC.